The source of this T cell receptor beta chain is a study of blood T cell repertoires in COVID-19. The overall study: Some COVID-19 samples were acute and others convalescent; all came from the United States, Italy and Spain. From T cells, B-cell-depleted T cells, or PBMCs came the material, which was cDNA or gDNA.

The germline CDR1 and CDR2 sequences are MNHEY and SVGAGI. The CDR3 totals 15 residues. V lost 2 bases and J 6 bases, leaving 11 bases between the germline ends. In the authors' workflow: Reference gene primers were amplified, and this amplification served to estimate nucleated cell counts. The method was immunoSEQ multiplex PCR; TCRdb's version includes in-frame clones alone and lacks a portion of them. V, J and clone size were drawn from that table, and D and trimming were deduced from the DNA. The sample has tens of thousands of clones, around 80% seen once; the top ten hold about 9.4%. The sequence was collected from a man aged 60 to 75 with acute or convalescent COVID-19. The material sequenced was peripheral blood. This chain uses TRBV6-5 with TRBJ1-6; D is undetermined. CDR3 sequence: CASSYGQVLNSPLHF. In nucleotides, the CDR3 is TGTGCCAGCAGTTACGGGCAGGTGCTTAATTCACCCCTCCACTTT.